This record concerns one T cell receptor beta chain sequence. Its target is unknown. Use of 60 Vbeta and 13 Jbeta primers characterized the PCR. Assay used: immunoSEQ multiplex PCR; TCRdb lists only in-frame clones, some missing. The sample's table shows around 84,000 clones. The V and J ends lost 1 base and 0 bases, in that order; junction bases with no gene match: 13. CDR1 MNHNS and CDR2 SASEGT come from the germline V gene. CDR3 length: 20 amino acids. This entry is derived from a study of cytomegalovirus exposure and HLA in healthy donors. Findings and caveats of the study: Later analysis identified a missense DCLRE1C variant that was linked to TCR beta V- and J-gene trimming. In the analysis, some V segments, TRBV6-2 and TRBV6-3 included, were excluded as indistinguishable.

This sequence originates from a man younger than 45 in good health and CMV-seronegative. The source material was PBMCs. This chain uses TRBV6-1 with TRBJ1-5; 9 bases fit TRBD1. In DNA form, the CDR3 reads TGTGCCAGCAGTGAAGGGTTTCGGGACAGGGCACTTTATAGCAATCAGCCCCAGCATTTT. Protein sequence: CASSEGFRDRALYSNQPQHF.